The rows below give T cell receptor beta chains drawn from one sample of a study of shared clonotypes between healthy human individuals. The table came from immunoSEQ multiplex PCR; TCRdb's copy has only in-frame clones and leaves some out. The sample records around 620,000 clones, approximately 95% being singletons. Sequences were obtained from naive CD8+ T cells sorted from blood. The origin of the receptors is a woman under 40 in good health. Both conserved end residues are part of each CDR3. The D gene is left open where the match is weak. Clone size, where shown, is once, few, many, or a class for clones that have expanded.

DNA,CDR3,V,size,length,J,D
TGTGCCAGCAGCTTAGGGAGTGGCGGGGAGAGCACAGATACGCAGTATTTT,CASSLGSGGESTDTQYF,TRBV11-2,-,17,TRBJ2-3,-
TGTGCCAGCAGTATCCGGACAGGCTACGAGCAGTACTTC,CASSIRTGYEQYF,TRBV27,-,13,TRBJ2-7,TRBD1
TGTGCCAGCAGATTTGGGTGGGTTGCTTTCTTT,CASRFGWVAFF,TRBV25-1,-,11,TRBJ1-1,-
TGTGCCAGCAGCTTATCGGGGTGGGATGGCTACACCTTC,CASSLSGWDGYTF,TRBV7-3,-,13,TRBJ1-2,-
TGTGCCAGCAGTTTTGCAGGTAGCAATCAGCCCCAGCATTTT,CASSFAGSNQPQHF,TRBV27,-,14,TRBJ1-5,-
TGTGCCAGCAGTGAATCGTTTTTCCAGCGGGCGAACGAGCAGTACTTC,CASSESFFQRANEQYF,TRBV6-1,-,16,TRBJ2-7,-
TGTGCCAGCAGCAAACTAGGGGGAGGGGAACGCGAGCAGTACTTC,CASSKLGGGEREQYF,TRBV7-6,-,15,TRBJ2-7,-
TGTGCCAGCAGCTTGGGGGCGGACAGGGACTACAATGAGCAGTTCTTC,CASSLGADRDYNEQFF,TRBV11-1,-,16,TRBJ2-1,TRBD1
TGCGCCAGCAGCCAAGAATGGGGCTCCGGGGAGCTGTTTTTT,CASSQEWGSGELFF,TRBV4-1,-,14,TRBJ2-2,-
TGTGCCAGCAGTTTGGTAAAGACCTATGGCTACACCTTC,CASSLVKTYGYTF,TRBV28,-,13,TRBJ1-2,-
TGTGCCAGCAGCTTTACGAGCGGGAATGGCTACGAGCAGTACTTC,CASSFTSGNGYEQYF,TRBV7-9,once,15,TRBJ2-7,TRBD2
TGTGCCAGTATGCAGAGGATAGCGCAGGTTGACACTGAAGCTTTCTTT,CASMQRIAQVDTEAFF,TRBV19,-,16,TRBJ1-1,-
TGTGCCAGCAGTTTACGTGGTGGGGGTGGCAATCAGCCCCAGCATTTT,CASSLRGGGGNQPQHF,TRBV27,-,16,TRBJ1-5,-
TGTGCCAGCAGCTTAGGGAACAGCTACGAGCAGTACTTC,CASSLGNSYEQYF,TRBV11-3,-,13,TRBJ2-7,-
TGTGCCAGCAGCAAAGCGGCGGGGGCGAACACTGAAGCTTTCTTT,CASSKAAGANTEAFF,TRBV21-1,-,15,TRBJ1-1,-
TGTGCCAGCAGGTCGGGGGCCCCTTTTGCCGAGCAGTACTTC,CASRSGAPFAEQYF,TRBV27,-,14,TRBJ2-7,-
TGTGCCAGCAGTTTAGGACCCGCGGCCCATGAGCAGTTCTTC,CASSLGPAAHEQFF,TRBV28,-,14,TRBJ2-1,-
TGCAGCGTTTTCCCCCCGGCTAGCGGGAGCAATGAGCAGTTCTTC,CSVFPPASGSNEQFF,TRBV29-1,-,15,TRBJ2-1,TRBD2
TGTGCCAGCAGCGAAAATGGGGCCGGACACTTGAGCTCCTACGAGCAGTACTTC,CASSENGAGHLSSYEQYF,TRBV28,-,18,TRBJ2-7,-
TGTGCCAGTAGTATCACCCGGCAGGGAGGGACTGAAGCTTTCTTT,CASSITRQGGTEAFF,TRBV19,-,15,TRBJ1-1,-
TGTGCCAGCAGTGATTTAACACCGAACACTGAAGCTTTCTTT,CASSDLTPNTEAFF,TRBV2,-,14,TRBJ1-1,-
TGTGCCAGCAAGGGGACAGGGACGATCGAGCAGTACTTC,CASKGTGTIEQYF,TRBV2,-,13,TRBJ2-7,TRBD1
TGCGCCAGCAGCTCCCCTCTAGCGGGAGGGCGGTGGGAGCAGTACTTC,CASSSPLAGGRWEQYF,TRBV5-1,-,16,TRBJ2-7,TRBD2
TGTGCCAGCTCACCACCGGGAGGGAAGGAGGAGCAGTACTTC,CASSPPGGKEEQYF,TRBV18,-,14,TRBJ2-7,TRBD2
TGCGCCAGCAGCGCAGGGACAGACTACGAGCAGTACTTC,CASSAGTDYEQYF,TRBV5-1,once,13,TRBJ2-7,TRBD1
TGTGCCAGCAGTCGGACTAGCTACGAGCAGTACTTC,CASSRTSYEQYF,TRBV6-5,-,12,TRBJ2-7,TRBD2
TGTGCCAGCAGCTTAGGGGTCTCCAATCAGCCCCAGCATTTT,CASSLGVSNQPQHF,TRBV13,once,14,TRBJ1-5,-
TGTGCCAGCACTGGGACAGAGTATAGCAATCAGCCCCAGCATTTT,CASTGTEYSNQPQHF,TRBV2,-,15,TRBJ1-5,TRBD1
TGTGCCAGCAGCTTAGAAACTAGCGGGAGACCATTCTACGAGCAGTACTTC,CASSLETSGRPFYEQYF,TRBV7-9,-,17,TRBJ2-7,TRBD2
TGTGCCAGCGGGCCAGTCCTAGTGGATGAGCAGTTCTTC,CASGPVLVDEQFF,TRBV21-1,-,13,TRBJ2-1,-
TGCGCCAGCAGCCAAGAAACCTCTTCATCCTACGAGCAGTACTTC,CASSQETSSSYEQYF,TRBV4-1,-,15,TRBJ2-7,-
TGCAGCGTTGAAGATCAGGGCCCTGAAGCTTTCTTT,CSVEDQGPEAFF,TRBV29-1,-,12,TRBJ1-1,-
TGTGCCAGCAGACCGCCGGGCCTAATGTACGAGCAGTACTTC,CASRPPGLMYEQYF,TRBV13,-,14,TRBJ2-7,-
TGCGCCAGCAGTAAGGACAGGGCAGCGGGAAACACCATATATTTT,CASSKDRAAGNTIYF,TRBV10-1,-,15,TRBJ1-3,TRBD1
TGTGCCAGCAGCCCCTCGGGCCTTTACTACGAGCAGTACTTC,CASSPSGLYYEQYF,TRBV13,-,14,TRBJ2-7,-
TGTGCCAGCCCCGCGGCTAGCGGGAGCTTCGATTACGAGCAGTACTTC,CASPAASGSFDYEQYF,TRBV25-1,-,16,TRBJ2-7,TRBD2
TGCGCCAGCAGCTACACAGGGACCGGGGAGCTGTTTTTT,CASSYTGTGELFF,TRBV5-1,-,13,TRBJ2-2,-
TGCGCCAGCAGCCAAGACCCGACGTCCTCTGGAAACACCATATATTTT,CASSQDPTSSGNTIYF,TRBV4-1,-,16,TRBJ1-3,-
TGTGCCAGCAGCCTAATGGGGGGCACTGAAGCTTTCTTT,CASSLMGGTEAFF,TRBV5-4,-,13,TRBJ1-1,-
TGTGCCAGCAGCCCCTACGACCCGGAGGAGCCCCAGCATTTT,CASSPYDPEEPQHF,TRBV27,-,14,TRBJ1-5,-
TGTGCCAGCAGCTCTGGGGAGACCCAGTACTTC,CASSSGETQYF,TRBV27,-,11,TRBJ2-5,-
TGCAGCGTTCGGACAGGGGCGGTTGTGGTGAATGAGCAGTTCTTC,CSVRTGAVVVNEQFF,TRBV29-1,-,15,TRBJ2-1,TRBD1